The table lists the clone carrying this T cell receptor (beta chain) with many counts. The antigen remains unidentified. Every cDNA TCR molecule received its own unique molecular identifier. One entry per CDR3 protein results from TCRdb running MiXCR on the 5' RACE reads. The sample gives approximately 9,600 distinct CDR3 sequences, over 4.5% of which show up once; around 25% is in the top ten. This specimen comes from a study of spatial heterogeneity in lung cancer. The wider study: Strong correlation was found between tumor-region TCR transcript counts and a T cell module score from matched bulk RNA-seq. Study results and caveats: Counts of ubiquitous and regional expanded TCRs tracked ubiquitous and regional nonsynonymous mutations, respectively. Tracking of tumor mutation counts was seen in expanded intratumoral alpha and beta TCR counts.

This CDR3 has 15 residues. Germline V lookup: CDR1 SEHNR, CDR2 FQNEAQ (reference sequence). The V end was cut by 3 bases, the J end by 8 bases, with 16 bases between. Time point given: sample taken at primary tumor resection. Researchers sequenced whole RNA taken from tumor, nontumor lung or frozen PBMC without sorting. The starting material was lung tumor tissue, obtained at surgery. The chain uses TRBV7-9 and TRBJ1-4; no reliable D call. This receptor was identified in a female donor with early-stage non-small cell lung cancer. CDR3 residues: CASSFWTRRREKLFF. CDR3 coding DNA: TGTGCCAGCAGCTTCTGGACCCGTAGAAGGGAAAAACTGTTTTTT.